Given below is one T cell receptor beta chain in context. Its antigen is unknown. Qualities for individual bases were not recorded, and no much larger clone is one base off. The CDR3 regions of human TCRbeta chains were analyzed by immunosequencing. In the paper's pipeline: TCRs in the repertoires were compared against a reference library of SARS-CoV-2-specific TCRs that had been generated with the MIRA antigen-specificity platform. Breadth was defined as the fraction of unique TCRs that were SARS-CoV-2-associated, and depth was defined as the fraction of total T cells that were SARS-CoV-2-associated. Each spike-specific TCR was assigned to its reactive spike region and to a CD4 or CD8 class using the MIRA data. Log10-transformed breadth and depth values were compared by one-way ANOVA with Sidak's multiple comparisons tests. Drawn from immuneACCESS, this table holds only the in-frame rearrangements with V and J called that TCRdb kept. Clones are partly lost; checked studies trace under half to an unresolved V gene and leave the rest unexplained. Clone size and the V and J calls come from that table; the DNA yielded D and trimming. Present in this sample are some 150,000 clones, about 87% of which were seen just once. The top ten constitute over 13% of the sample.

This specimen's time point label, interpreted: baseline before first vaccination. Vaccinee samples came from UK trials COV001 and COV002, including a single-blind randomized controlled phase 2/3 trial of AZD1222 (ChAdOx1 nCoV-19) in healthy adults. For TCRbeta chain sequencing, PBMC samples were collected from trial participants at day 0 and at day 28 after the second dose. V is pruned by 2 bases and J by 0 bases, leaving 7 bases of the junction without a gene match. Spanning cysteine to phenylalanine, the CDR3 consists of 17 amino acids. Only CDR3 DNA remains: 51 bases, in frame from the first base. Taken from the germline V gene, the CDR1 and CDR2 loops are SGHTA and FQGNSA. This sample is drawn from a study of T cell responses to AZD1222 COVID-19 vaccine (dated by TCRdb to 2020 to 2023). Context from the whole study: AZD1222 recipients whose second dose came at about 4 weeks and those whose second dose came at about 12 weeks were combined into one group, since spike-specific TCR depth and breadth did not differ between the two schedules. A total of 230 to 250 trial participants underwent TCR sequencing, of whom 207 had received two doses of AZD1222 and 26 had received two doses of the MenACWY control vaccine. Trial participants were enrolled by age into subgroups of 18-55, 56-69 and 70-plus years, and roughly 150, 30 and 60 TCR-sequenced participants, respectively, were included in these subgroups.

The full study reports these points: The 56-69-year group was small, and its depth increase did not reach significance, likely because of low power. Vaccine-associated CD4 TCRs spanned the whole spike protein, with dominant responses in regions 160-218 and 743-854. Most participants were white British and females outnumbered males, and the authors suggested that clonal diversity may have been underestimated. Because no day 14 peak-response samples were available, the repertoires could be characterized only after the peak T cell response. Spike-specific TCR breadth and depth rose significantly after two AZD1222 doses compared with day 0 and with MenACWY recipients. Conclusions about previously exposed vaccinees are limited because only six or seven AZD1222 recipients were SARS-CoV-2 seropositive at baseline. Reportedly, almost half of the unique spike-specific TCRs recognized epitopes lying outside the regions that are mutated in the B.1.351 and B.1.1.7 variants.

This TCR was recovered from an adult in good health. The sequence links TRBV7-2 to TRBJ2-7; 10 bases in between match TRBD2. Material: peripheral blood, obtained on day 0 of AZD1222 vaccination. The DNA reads TGTGCCAGCAGCTTACTCACTAGCGGGGTCAGCTCCTACGAGCAGTACTTC. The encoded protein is CASSLLTSGVSSYEQYF. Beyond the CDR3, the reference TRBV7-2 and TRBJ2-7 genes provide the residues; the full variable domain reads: GAGVSQSPSNKVTEKGKDVELRCDPISGHTALYWYRQSLGQGLEFLIYFQGNSAPDKSGLPSDRFSAERTGGSVSTLTIQRTQQEDSAVYLCASSLLTSGVSSYEQYFGPGTRLTVT.